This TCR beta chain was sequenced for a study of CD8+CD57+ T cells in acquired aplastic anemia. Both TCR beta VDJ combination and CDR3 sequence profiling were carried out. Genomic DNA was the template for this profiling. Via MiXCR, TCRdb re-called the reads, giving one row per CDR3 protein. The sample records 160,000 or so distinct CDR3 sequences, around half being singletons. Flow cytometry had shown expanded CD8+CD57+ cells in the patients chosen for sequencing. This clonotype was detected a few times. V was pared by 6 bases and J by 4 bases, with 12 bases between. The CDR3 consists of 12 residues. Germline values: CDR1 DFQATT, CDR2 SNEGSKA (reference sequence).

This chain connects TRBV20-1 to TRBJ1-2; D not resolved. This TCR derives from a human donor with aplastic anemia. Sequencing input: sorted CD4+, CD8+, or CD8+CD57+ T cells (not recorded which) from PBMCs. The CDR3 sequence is CSALLELYGYTF. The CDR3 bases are TGCAGTGCACTTCTCGAACTCTATGGCTACACCTTC.